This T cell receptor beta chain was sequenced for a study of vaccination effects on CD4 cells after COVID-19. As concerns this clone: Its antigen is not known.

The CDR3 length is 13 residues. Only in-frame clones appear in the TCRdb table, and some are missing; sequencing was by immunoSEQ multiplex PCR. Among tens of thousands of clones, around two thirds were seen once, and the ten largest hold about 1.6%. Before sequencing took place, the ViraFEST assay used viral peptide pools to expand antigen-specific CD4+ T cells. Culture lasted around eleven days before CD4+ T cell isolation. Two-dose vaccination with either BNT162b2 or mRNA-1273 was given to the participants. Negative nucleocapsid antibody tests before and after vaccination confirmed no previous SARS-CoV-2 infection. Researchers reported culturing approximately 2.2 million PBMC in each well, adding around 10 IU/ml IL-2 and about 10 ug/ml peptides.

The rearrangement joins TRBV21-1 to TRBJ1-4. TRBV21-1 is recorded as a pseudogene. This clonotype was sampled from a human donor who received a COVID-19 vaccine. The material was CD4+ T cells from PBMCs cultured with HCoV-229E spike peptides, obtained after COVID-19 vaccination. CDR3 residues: CASSKAAREKLFF. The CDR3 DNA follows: TGTGCCAGCAGCAAAGCGGCGAGGGAAAAACTGTTTTTT.